A selection of T cell receptor beta chains follows, all from one sample in a study of CD4+ T cells in melanoma. Only in-frame clones appear in the TCRdb table, and some are missing; sequencing was by immunoSEQ multiplex PCR. The sample holds about 140,000 clones, about 93% seen once. The receptors come from a human donor with melanoma. Each CDR3 is given with its conserved first and last residue. The D gene is left open where the match is weak. A clone size is listed for some rows: how often the clone was seen (once, few, many), or a class if it is expanded.

D,V,J,size,CDR3,DNA
TRBD1,TRBV9,TRBJ1-2,.,CASSDPAGGGYGYTF,TGTGCCAGCAGCGACCCGGCAGGGGGCGGCTATGGCTACACCTTC
.,TRBV5-1,TRBJ2-1,.,CASSGGDSVIKQFF,TGCGCCAGCAGCGGAGGGGACAGCGTAATAAAGCAGTTCTTC
.,TRBV7-6,TRBJ2-3,.,CASSLDRSGAVVDTQYF,TGTGCCAGCAGCTTAGATCGGTCCGGGGCCGTCGTAGATACGCAGTATTTT
TRBD1,TRBV7-9,TRBJ1-1,.,CASSRQGDTEAFF,TGTGCCAGCAGCCGACAGGGAGATACTGAAGCTTTCTTT
TRBD1,TRBV25-1,TRBJ2-7,.,CASGRQGASYEQYF,TGTGCCAGCGGACGACAGGGGGCTTCTTACGAGCAGTACTTC
.,TRBV2,TRBJ1-2,.,CASRRGAGYGYTF,TGTGCCAGCAGGAGGGGAGCTGGGTATGGCTACACCTTC
TRBD2,TRBV5-1,TRBJ2-2,.,CASSFPPGGTNTGELFF,TGCGCCAGCAGCTTTCCTCCGGGGGGGACGAACACCGGGGAGCTGTTTTTT
TRBD2,TRBV4-2,TRBJ2-5,.,CASSQDISGGQETQYF,TGTGCCAGCAGCCAAGATATAAGCGGGGGACAAGAGACCCAGTACTTC
TRBD2,TRBV5-1,TRBJ2-3,.,CASSPGGSTDTQYF,TGCGCCAGCAGCCCGGGAGGTTCCACAGATACGCAGTATTTT
.,TRBV27,TRBJ1-6,once,CASSVRGYSPLHF,TGTGCCAGCAGTGTACGAGGGTATTCACCCCTCCACTTT
.,TRBV7-9,TRBJ1-2,.,CASRPPLDGPYGYTF,TGTGCCAGCAGACCCCCCCTGGACGGGCCCTATGGCTACACCTTC
.,TRBV10-3,TRBJ2-3,.,CATSHPDTQYF,TGTGCCACCAGTCACCCAGATACGCAGTATTTT
.,TRBV6-1,TRBJ1-1,once,CASSEEFPDTEAFF,TGTGCCAGCAGTGAAGAGTTCCCGGACACTGAAGCTTTCTTT
TRBD1,TRBV5-1,TRBJ1-3,.,CASSLEGGEDTIYF,TGCGCCAGCAGCTTGGAAGGGGGCGAAGACACCATATATTTT
.,TRBV7-8,TRBJ1-4,.,CASSAVPQGSLEKLFF,TGTGCCAGCAGCGCGGTGCCTCAGGGATCCTTGGAAAAACTGTTTTTT
.,TRBV7-9,TRBJ1-1,once,CASSYRAGTEAFF,TGTGCCAGCAGCTACAGGGCTGGAACTGAAGCTTTCTTT
TRBD1,TRBV6-6,TRBJ2-5,.,CASSYSRQGKETQYF,TGTGCCAGCAGTTACTCGAGACAGGGGAAGGAGACCCAGTACTTC
.,TRBV29-1,TRBJ2-7,.,CSVEVRVGLSYEQYF,TGCAGCGTTGAAGTAAGGGTGGGCCTCTCCTACGAGCAGTACTTC
.,TRBV7-3,TRBJ1-1,.,CASSLYQRSEAFF,TGTGCCAGCAGCTTATATCAAAGGTCTGAAGCTTTCTTT
.,TRBV19,TRBJ1-5,.,CASSIRAVTTPPQHF,TGTGCCAGTAGTATTAGGGCCGTTACGACCCCCCCCCAGCATTTT
TRBD1,TRBV19,TRBJ2-3,.,CASSIPGQGTDTQYF,TGTGCCAGTAGTATCCCGGGACAGGGGACAGATACGCAGTATTTT
TRBD1,TRBV11-1,TRBJ1-6,.,CASSWTGSTSPLHF,TGTGCCAGCAGCTGGACAGGGTCGACTTCACCCCTCCACTTT
.,TRBV7-9,TRBJ1-1,.,CASSLTGREAFF,TGTGCCAGCAGCTTAACAGGGAGAGAAGCTTTCTTT
.,TRBV6-6,TRBJ1-5,few,CASRSGGQPQHF,TGTGCCAGCAGAAGCGGGGGTCAGCCCCAGCATTTT
.,TRBV30,TRBJ2-1,.,CAFLYPGRDQQFF,TGTGCCTTCCTCTACCCAGGCCGGGATCAGCAGTTCTTC
.,TRBV11-2,TRBJ2-2,.,CASSLAAEGQANTGELFF,TGTGCCAGCAGCTTAGCTGCGGAGGGGCAGGCGAACACCGGGGAGCTGTTTTTT
.,TRBV2,TRBJ1-1,once,CASSDRPQDTEAFF,TGTGCCAGCAGTGACCGTCCCCAGGACACTGAAGCTTTCTTT
.,TRBV2,TRBJ1-2,.,CASREQMSYGYTF,TGTGCCAGCAGGGAACAGATGAGCTATGGCTACACCTTC
.,TRBV27,TRBJ1-5,.,CASSPDSRLIQPQHF,TGTGCCAGCAGTCCCGACAGCAGACTAATCCAGCCCCAGCATTTT
.,TRBV2,TRBJ2-7,.,CASSGTGGFEQYF,TGTGCCAGCAGTGGGACCGGGGGCTTCGAGCAGTACTTC
.,TRBV7-8,TRBJ1-1,.,CASSLEGQNTEAFF,TGTGCCAGCAGCTTAGAGGGACAGAACACTGAAGCTTTCTTT
TRBD1,TRBV11-2,TRBJ2-2,.,CASSRQGGTGELFF,TGTGCCAGCAGCCGACAGGGGGGAACCGGGGAGCTGTTTTTT
.,TRBV5-1,TRBJ1-1,.,CASSLPGTGTEAFF,TGCGCCAGCAGCTTGCCGGGAACGGGCACTGAAGCTTTCTTT
TRBD2,TRBV11-2,TRBJ2-1,.,CASSSTRLANYNEQFF,TGTGCCAGCAGCTCTACGAGACTAGCCAATTACAATGAGCAGTTCTTC
.,TRBV7-9,TRBJ1-4,.,CASSPRGGGEKLFF,TGTGCCAGCAGCCCCAGGGGAGGGGGTGAAAAACTGTTTTTT
.,TRBV5-1,TRBJ1-4,once,CASSGSRLGDEKLFF,TGCGCCAGCAGCGGTTCACGGCTAGGAGATGAAAAACTGTTTTTT
.,TRBV4-2,TRBJ2-1,.,CASSQGQGGFNEQFF,TGTGCCAGCAGCCAAGGGCAGGGGGGTTTCAATGAGCAGTTCTTC
TRBD1,TRBV19,TRBJ2-7,.,CASSTPGQNYEQYF,TGTGCCAGTAGCACACCGGGACAGAATTACGAGCAGTACTTC
TRBD1,TRBV4-2,TRBJ1-6,.,CASSHMQGAEDSPLHF,TGTGCCAGCAGCCACATGCAGGGGGCTGAAGATTCACCCCTCCACTTT
.,TRBV4-1,TRBJ1-3,once,CASSHPGGVTSGNTIYF,TGCGCCAGCAGCCATCCTGGCGGGGTTACCTCTGGAAACACCATATATTTT
.,TRBV6-4,TRBJ1-2,.,CASSDVQGAGGYTF,TGTGCCAGCAGTGACGTCCAAGGGGCTGGGGGCTACACCTTC
.,TRBV6-1,TRBJ2-3,.,CASSEAPGRSLSLTDTQYF,TGTGCCAGCAGTGAAGCGCCCGGACGGTCACTTAGCCTCACAGATACGCAGTATTTT
.,TRBV30,TRBJ1-5,few,CAWSVAGNQPQHF,TGTGCCTGGAGTGTGGCGGGGAATCAGCCCCAGCATTTT
.,TRBV19,TRBJ1-5,once,CASSPGVLRPQHF,TGTGCCAGTAGCCCAGGGGTGCTACGGCCCCAGCATTTT
.,TRBV5-4,TRBJ2-3,.,CASSLAGTDTQYF,TGTGCCAGCAGCTTGGCCGGCACCGATACGCAGTATTTT
TRBD1,TRBV5-6,TRBJ1-6,.,CASSPRDRVSSPLHF,TGTGCCAGCAGCCCGCGGGACAGGGTGAGTTCACCCCTCCACTTT
TRBD1,TRBV7-9,TRBJ2-3,.,CASSPIETGGDTQYF,TGTGCCAGCAGCCCGATCGAGACAGGGGGAGATACGCAGTATTTT
.,TRBV7-6,TRBJ1-1,.,CASSSLAGNTEAFF,TGTGCCAGCAGCTCCCTTGCAGGGAACACTGAAGCTTTCTTT
.,TRBV5-1,TRBJ2-7,.,CASSNRDGLDEQYF,TGCGCCAGCAGCAATAGGGACGGTTTGGACGAGCAGTACTTC
.,TRBV19,TRBJ2-3,.,CASSLGLNTDTQYF,TGTGCCAGTAGTTTGGGGCTTAACACAGATACGCAGTATTTT
TRBD1,TRBV9,TRBJ2-7,.,CASSPRTGPYMNYEQYF,TGTGCCAGCAGCCCACGGACAGGGCCGTACATGAATTACGAGCAGTACTTC
.,TRBV2,TRBJ2-3,.,CASSLGADTQYF,TGTGCCAGCAGTCTGGGGGCAGATACGCAGTATTTT
TRBD1,TRBV29-1,TRBJ1-5,.,CSLRTGKSHQPQHF,TGCAGCTTGAGGACAGGGAAGTCCCATCAGCCCCAGCATTTT
.,TRBV29-1,TRBJ2-5,.,CSVLGLQETQYF,TGCAGCGTTCTCGGGCTCCAAGAGACCCAGTACTTC